Listed below are T cell receptor beta chains from one sample, sequenced in a study of identical twins. TCRdb processed the 5' RACE reads anew with MiXCR; each CDR3 protein has one entry. This table has about 1.7 million distinct CDR3 sequences, roughly a third appearing once. Sequencing was carried out using cord blood. The receptors come from a newborn girl in good health. The CDR3 runs from the conserved cysteine through the conserved F or W. The D gene is left open where the match is weak. Only part of the rows carry a size: once, few, many, or a class if the clone is expanded.

j_call d_call clone_size v_call cdr3_nt cdr3_aa
TRBJ2-1 NA few TRBV4-2 TGTGCCAGCAGCCAAAAGACTCGCCTCGGTGAGCAGTTCTTC CASSQKTRLGEQFF
TRBJ1-1 NA NA TRBV6-1 TGTGCCAGCACCAACCTAGCTAGGAACACTGAAGCTTTCTTT CASTNLARNTEAFF
TRBJ2-2 TRBD2 NA TRBV27 TGTGCCAGCAGTTTAAGGACTAGCAGGGACGGGGAGCTGTTTTTT CASSLRTSRDGELFF
TRBJ2-5 TRBD1 NA TRBV7-2 TGTGCCAGCAGCTTACGGACAGGGGACGAAGAGACCCAGTACTTC CASSLRTGDEETQYF
TRBJ2-2 TRBD2 NA TRBV29-1 TGCAGCGTTACTCGGACTAGCGGCACCGGGGAGCTGTTTTTT CSVTRTSGTGELFF
TRBJ1-6 NA few TRBV11-2 TGTGCCAGCAGCTTTGGGGAAGGATCACCCCTCCACTTT CASSFGEGSPLHF
TRBJ2-2 TRBD2 few TRBV27 TGTGCCAGCAGTTTGCCTAGCGGGGGGGACGGAAGGACCGGGGAGCTGTTTTTT CASSLPSGGDGRTGELFF
TRBJ2-7 NA NA TRBV3-1 TGTGCCAGCAGCCAAGAAGGCGGGAACTACAATGAGCAGTACTTC CASSQEGGNYNEQYF
TRBJ1-5 TRBD1 NA TRBV11-2 TGTGCCTGCAGCCCGCGGACAGGGGATCAGCCCCAGCATTTT CACSPRTGDQPQHF
TRBJ1-1 NA NA TRBV7-9 TGTGCCAGCAGCTCAAGGGGACTATCGACAACCGCTGAAGCTTTCTTT CASSSRGLSTTAEAFF
TRBJ1-2 NA NA TRBV6-5 TGTGCGGTATCAGGGGAAGCTAACTATGGCTACACCTTC CAVSGEANYGYTF
TRBJ1-2 NA NA TRBV12-3/TRBV12-4 TGTGCCAGCAGTTTAGGCAGATGGGGATGTGGCTACACCTTC CASSLGRWGCGYTF
TRBJ2-5 NA few TRBV2 TGTGCCAGCATGAGGTACCAAGAGACCCAGTACTTC CASMRYQETQYF
TRBJ2-5 NA few TRBV25-1 TGTGCCAGCAGTGCAATCCGGGACGCGCAGTACTTC CASSAIRDAQYF
TRBJ2-1 TRBD2 NA TRBV25-1 TGTGCCAGCAGTGAAATCGGGAGGGGTTACAATGAGCAGTTCTTC CASSEIGRGYNEQFF
TRBJ2-3 NA few TRBV7-9 TGTGCCAGCAGCTCCCGGGACGGTAGCCTCACAGATACGCAGTATTTT CASSSRDGSLTDTQYF
TRBJ1-2 NA few TRBV20-1 TGCAGTGCTAGAGATCCGGGTCTACCCTATGGCTACACCTTC CSARDPGLPYGYTF
TRBJ2-7 TRBD2 few TRBV28 TGTGCCAGCAGCTTGACTAGCGGGAGGGCCCGGAGCTACGAGCAGTACTTC CASSLTSGRARSYEQYF
TRBJ2-1 TRBD2 NA TRBV9 TGTGCCAGCAGCCCCTCGGGAGGGCAGGGCGGGAGGAATGAGCAGTTCTTC CASSPSGGQGGRNEQFF
TRBJ1-1 NA few TRBV3-1 TGTGCCAGCAGCCAAGAATTTCGGGACACTGAAGCTTTCTTT CASSQEFRDTEAFF
TRBJ2-4 NA NA TRBV2 TGTGCCAGCAGTGAAGAAGCCGCCCGGGGTTCTAAGCAGTACTTC CASSEEAARGSKQYF
TRBJ2-1 TRBD2 NA TRBV27 TGTGCCAGCACCTCTCTTGCACTAGCGGGGGGGCTGGGGAACAATGAGCAGTTCTTC CASTSLALAGGLGNNEQFF
TRBJ2-1 TRBD1 few TRBV5-1 TGCGCCAGCAGCTCAGGGGGCAGGGCCAATGAGCAGTTCTTC CASSSGGRANEQFF
TRBJ2-3 TRBD2 few TRBV18 TGTGCCAGCTCTTATGGACTAGCGGGAGTAACAGATACGCAGTATTTT CASSYGLAGVTDTQYF
TRBJ2-3 TRBD2 NA TRBV5-1 TGCGCCAGCAGCTTGGGAACTAGCGCCACAGATACGCAGTATTTT CASSLGTSATDTQYF
TRBJ2-4 NA NA TRBV3-1 TGTGCCAGCAGCCAAGCCTTTGCCGGGTTGGTGGCCAAAAACATTCAGTACTTC CASSQAFAGLVAKNIQYF
TRBJ1-6 TRBD1 many TRBV5-1 TGCGCCAGCAGCTTAACAGGGGCAAATTCACCCCTCCACTTT CASSLTGANSPLHF
TRBJ2-7 NA NA TRBV4-2 TGTGCCGGCAGCCAAGTACGGGACTGGGGCTACGAGCAGTACTTC CAGSQVRDWGYEQYF
TRBJ2-7 TRBD1 few TRBV4-1 TGCGCCAGCAGCCAAGAGAATTCGACAGGGTTGAAACTTCCGGAGCAGTACTTC CASSQENSTGLKLPEQYF
TRBJ2-7 NA few TRBV12-3/TRBV12-4 TGTGCCAGCAGTGGTACCGGGAGCCCTTACTCCTACGAGCAGTACTTC CASSGTGSPYSYEQYF
TRBJ1-5 NA NA TRBV6-5 TGTGCCAGCAGACGGACGAGGGGCAATCAGCCCCAGCATTTT CASRRTRGNQPQHF
TRBJ1-1 NA few TRBV20-1 TGCAGTGCTGCAGGGGTGGGCACTGAAGCTTTCTTT CSAAGVGTEAFF
TRBJ2-4 TRBD2 NA TRBV30 TGTGCCTGGAGGGTAGCGGGCAAAAACATTCAGTACTTC CAWRVAGKNIQYF